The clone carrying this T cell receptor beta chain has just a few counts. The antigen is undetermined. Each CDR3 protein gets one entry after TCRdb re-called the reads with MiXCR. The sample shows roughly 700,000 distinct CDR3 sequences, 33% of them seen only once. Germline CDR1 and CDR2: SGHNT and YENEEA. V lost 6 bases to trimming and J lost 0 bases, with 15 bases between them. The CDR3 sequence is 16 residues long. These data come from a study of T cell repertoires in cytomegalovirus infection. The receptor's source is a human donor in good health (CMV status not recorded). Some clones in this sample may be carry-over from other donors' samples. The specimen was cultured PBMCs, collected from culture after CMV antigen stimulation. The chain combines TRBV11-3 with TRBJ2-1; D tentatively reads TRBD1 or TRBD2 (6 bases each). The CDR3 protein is CASSPIGGDSYNEQFF. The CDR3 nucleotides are TGTGCCAGCAGTCCAATCGGGGGCGACTCCTACAATGAGCAGTTCTTC.